The rows below give T cell receptor beta chains drawn from one sample of a study of T cells after somatic rescue of genetic block. Generated by immunoSEQ multiplex PCR, the TCRdb table keeps only in-frame clones and is missing some. The sample includes under 150,000 clones, 75% to 95% seen only once; the top ten take more than 1.4%. Sequenced input: peripheral blood mononuclear cells (PBMCs). The receptors originated from a woman aged 18-29 years. Each CDR3 is given without its conserved first and last residue.

v_gene: TRBV27
j_gene: TRBJ2-2
CDR3aa: ASSLTSGGTGELF

v_gene: TRBV28
j_gene: TRBJ2-7
CDR3aa: ASSYRGSREQY

v_gene: TRBV2
j_gene: TRBJ1-3
CDR3aa: ASSDVTLFGNTIY

v_gene: TRBV18
j_gene: TRBJ1-3
CDR3aa: ASSPETGVGNTIY

v_gene: TRBV7-2
j_gene: TRBJ2-3
CDR3aa: ASSPTSGKDTQY

v_gene: TRBV5-1
j_gene: TRBJ2-7
CDR3aa: ASSDTSGVGEQY

v_gene: TRBV6-4
j_gene: TRBJ2-1
CDR3aa: ASSEYSGGHGYNEQF

v_gene: TRBV30
j_gene: TRBJ2-3
CDR3aa: AWSGWPSKDTQY

v_gene: TRBV6-5
j_gene: TRBJ1-2
CDR3aa: ASSYSVGGNYGYT

v_gene: TRBV29-1
j_gene: TRBJ1-1
CDR3aa: SAIPWAQQKNTEAF

v_gene: TRBV16
j_gene: TRBJ2-7
CDR3aa: ASSQSGTGVSYEQY

v_gene: TRBV27
j_gene: TRBJ1-2
CDR3aa: ASSPGQTYGYT

v_gene: TRBV30
j_gene: TRBJ1-6
CDR3aa: AWSVLGADSPLH

v_gene: TRBV6-1
j_gene: TRBJ1-6
CDR3aa: ASSETGDNSPLH

v_gene: TRBV19
j_gene: TRBJ1-1
CDR3aa: ASSILTGDTEAF

v_gene: TRBV11-2
j_gene: TRBJ2-3
CDR3aa: ASSSGQATDTQY

v_gene: TRBV7-3
j_gene: TRBJ1-1
CDR3aa: ASSRDRNTEAF

v_gene: TRBV29-1
j_gene: TRBJ1-2
CDR3aa: SADTANYGYT

v_gene: TRBV30
j_gene: TRBJ1-1
CDR3aa: AWSRGRQGVGNTEAF

v_gene: TRBV5-1
j_gene: TRBJ2-1
CDR3aa: ASSLVGQENNEQF

v_gene: TRBV5-6
j_gene: TRBJ2-1
CDR3aa: ASSSASQGSNEQF

v_gene: TRBV27
j_gene: TRBJ2-7
CDR3aa: ASSLGQGTYEQY

v_gene: TRBV15
j_gene: TRBJ2-5
CDR3aa: ATSQGQSNGETQY

v_gene: TRBV6-1
j_gene: TRBJ2-3
CDR3aa: ASRVSGVTDTQY

v_gene: TRBV4-3
j_gene: TRBJ1-2
CDR3aa: ASSQSSSRVLGYT

v_gene: TRBV4-1
j_gene: TRBJ1-1
CDR3aa: ASSPNGGNTEAF

v_gene: TRBV6-8
j_gene: TRBJ2-7
CDR3aa: ASSTDSGGASYEQY

v_gene: TRBV9
j_gene: TRBJ1-2
CDR3aa: ASSVEGTGYYGYT

v_gene: TRBV5-8
j_gene: TRBJ2-3
CDR3aa: ASSLGRTLSVTQY

v_gene: TRBV2
j_gene: TRBJ2-2
CDR3aa: ASSGQGFTGELF

v_gene: TRBV27
j_gene: TRBJ1-2
CDR3aa: ASSLGSGGFGYT

v_gene: TRBV7-2
j_gene: TRBJ2-1
CDR3aa: ASKLLGGGSYNEQF

v_gene: TRBV7-2
j_gene: TRBJ1-1
CDR3aa: ASTLSTVNTEAF

v_gene: TRBV2
j_gene: TRBJ1-2
CDR3aa: ASSEGPGGNYGYT

v_gene: TRBV7-6
j_gene: TRBJ2-2
CDR3aa: ASRVRTERGELF

v_gene: TRBV2
j_gene: TRBJ1-2
CDR3aa: ASIQTQEAYGYT

v_gene: TRBV20-1
j_gene: TRBJ2-1
CDR3aa: SARVGGQF

v_gene: TRBV5-6
j_gene: TRBJ1-6
CDR3aa: ASSFDRGNNSPLH

v_gene: TRBV5-1
j_gene: TRBJ2-3
CDR3aa: ASSLASSSGALSTDTQY

v_gene: TRBV9
j_gene: TRBJ1-1
CDR3aa: ASSGRDRVTEAF

v_gene: TRBV14
j_gene: TRBJ2-7
CDR3aa: ASSTRQGIYEQY

v_gene: TRBV7-2
j_gene: TRBJ2-7
CDR3aa: ASSLGLRAGTEQY

v_gene: TRBV25-1
j_gene: TRBJ1-1
CDR3aa: ASSFRGLNTEAF

v_gene: TRBV4-1
j_gene: TRBJ1-1
CDR3aa: ASAQGTEAF

v_gene: TRBV18
j_gene: TRBJ1-1
CDR3aa: ASSPPRMRGLTNTEAF

v_gene: TRBV7-6
j_gene: TRBJ1-2
CDR3aa: ASSPNNYGYT

v_gene: TRBV28
j_gene: TRBJ1-5
CDR3aa: ASNTHGGNQPQH

v_gene: TRBV5-1
j_gene: TRBJ2-7
CDR3aa: ASSLRDRYEQY

v_gene: TRBV6-5
j_gene: TRBJ1-1
CDR3aa: ASRGLSEAF

v_gene: TRBV7-6
j_gene: TRBJ1-2
CDR3aa: ASSFRTGGSGYT

v_gene: TRBV7-9
j_gene: TRBJ2-7
CDR3aa: ASSPEDQGPSHEQY

v_gene: TRBV29-1
j_gene: TRBJ1-1
CDR3aa: SVVGGPMNTEAF

v_gene: TRBV18
j_gene: TRBJ1-2
CDR3aa: ASSPQPDSDGYT

v_gene: TRBV4-2
j_gene: TRBJ1-5
CDR3aa: ASSPWGGDQPQH

v_gene: TRBV9
j_gene: TRBJ1-2
CDR3aa: ASSPRDSYGYT

v_gene: TRBV29-1
j_gene: TRBJ1-6
CDR3aa: SVQDGDSPLH

v_gene: TRBV2
j_gene: TRBJ1-6
CDR3aa: ASSESGFSSYNSPLH

v_gene: TRBV6-6
j_gene: TRBJ1-6
CDR3aa: ASSRGAGGSSPLH

v_gene: TRBV11-2
j_gene: TRBJ1-5
CDR3aa: ASSLGLSQPQH